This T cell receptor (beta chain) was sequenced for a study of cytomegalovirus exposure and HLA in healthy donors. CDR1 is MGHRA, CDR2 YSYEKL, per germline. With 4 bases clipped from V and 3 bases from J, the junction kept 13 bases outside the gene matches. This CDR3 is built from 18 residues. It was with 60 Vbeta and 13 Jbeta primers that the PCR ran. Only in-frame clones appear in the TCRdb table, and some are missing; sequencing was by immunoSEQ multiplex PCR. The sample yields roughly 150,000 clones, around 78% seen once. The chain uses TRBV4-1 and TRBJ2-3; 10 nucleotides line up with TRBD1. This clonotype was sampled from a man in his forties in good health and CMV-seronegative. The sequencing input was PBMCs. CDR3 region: CASSPYLQTGGGTDTQYF. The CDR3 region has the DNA TGCGCCAGCAGCCCCTACCTACAGACAGGGGGCGGTACAGATACGCAGTATTTT.